Detailed here is one T cell receptor beta chain. Repertoires were generated with immunoSEQ multiplex PCR, while TCRdb's copy carries only in-frame clones and drops some. The data contain about 81,000 clones, more than 85% of them singletons. The data were obtained in a study of OX40 agonist ivuxolimab in advanced cancers. For the study at large: Clinicians treated patients with ivuxolimab, an agonistic anti-OX40 (CD134) antibody. The mean age was roughly 60 years, ranging from 23 to 79, with around four fifths of participants male.

The sequencing here drew on CD4+ or CD8+ T cells sorted from blood, taken in a trial of the OX40 agonist ivuxolimab. This receptor was obtained from an adult with an advanced solid tumor such as melanoma, head and neck, liver or kidney cancer.

The CDR3: CASSLALAGGPPDEQYF. The CDR3 DNA follows: TGCGCCAGCAGCTTGGCCCTTGCGGGAGGACCTCCTGACGAGCAGTACTTC. The J gene is TRBJ2-7, the V gene TRBV5-1, with 8 bases aligning to TRBD2. With 0 bases clipped from V and 5 bases from J, the junction kept 13 bases outside the gene matches. CDR3 length equals 17 residues. Germline CDR1 and CDR2: SGHRS and YFSETQ.